The rows below give T cell receptor beta chains drawn from one sample of a study of beta chain features in type 1 diabetes. TCRdb keeps only in-frame clones here, not all; method: immunoSEQ multiplex PCR. Of about 230,000 clones detected, roughly 9.6% appear once; the ten largest clones hold approximately 0.03%. The specimen was naive CD4+ T cells from blood. The receptors stem from a woman younger than 30 in good health. Both conserved end residues are part of each CDR3. D genes are given only for firm matches. Only part of the rows carry a size: once, few, many, or a class if the clone is expanded.

V	J	D	size	DNA	CDR3
TRBV30	TRBJ2-1	-	few	TGTGCCTGGGCCGGAGCCGCGCACTCCTACAATGAGCAGTTCTTC	CAWAGAAHSYNEQFF
TRBV5-4	TRBJ2-6	-	many	TGTGCCAGCAGGGGCGACTCTGGGGCCAACGTCCTGACTTTC	CASRGDSGANVLTF
TRBV19	TRBJ1-2	-	-	TGTGCCAGTAGTAGGGGGGACCGGAACTATGGCTACACCTTC	CASSRGDRNYGYTF
TRBV6-5	TRBJ2-4	TRBD1	-	TGTGCCAGCAGATTACGAACAGGGGTCAAAAACATTCAGTACTTC	CASRLRTGVKNIQYF
TRBV27	TRBJ2-5	TRBD2	few	TGTGCCAGCAGTTCAAGGACTAGCGGGGCCCAAGAGACCCAGTACTTC	CASSSRTSGAQETQYF
TRBV2	TRBJ2-1	-	-	TGTGCCGGCCACAGGGATTCGTACAATGAGCAGTTCTTC	CAGHRDSYNEQFF
TRBV15	TRBJ2-7	-	few	TGTGCCACCAGCAGAGACAGGACCTACGAGCAGTACTTC	CATSRDRTYEQYF
TRBV7-9	TRBJ1-3	TRBD1	few	TGTGCCAGCAGCTTAGGACAGGGGCCTGGAAACACCATATATTTT	CASSLGQGPGNTIYF
TRBV5-4	TRBJ2-7	-	-	TGTGCCAGCAGAGGGCGGGATGCCTCCTACGAGCAGTACTTC	CASRGRDASYEQYF
TRBV30	TRBJ1-5	-	few	TGTGCCTGGAGGTACGGGCTCGGGGATCAGCCCCAGCATTTT	CAWRYGLGDQPQHF
TRBV6-5	TRBJ2-7	-	-	TGTGCCAGCAGTCGACCTGGGGCAGGGCTCAACGAGCAGTACTTC	CASSRPGAGLNEQYF
TRBV5-1	TRBJ1-2	-	-	TGCGCCAGCAGCTTGGACAGGGCAGTCAACTATGGCTACACCTTC	CASSLDRAVNYGYTF
TRBV4-2	TRBJ2-1	-	many	TGTGCCAGCAGCCAAGATGTTGTATCGGTAAGCTCCTACAATGAGCAGTTCTTC	CASSQDVVSVSSYNEQFF
TRBV7-8	TRBJ1-2	-	few	TGTGCCAGCAGCTCCCGACAGCCGTTCGATGGCTACACCTTC	CASSSRQPFDGYTF
TRBV23-1	TRBJ1-2	-	few	TGCGCCAGCAGTCCAATACTTTATCGGACAGAAAACTATGGCTACACCTTC	CASSPILYRTENYGYTF
TRBV7-8	TRBJ2-7	TRBD2	few	TGTGCCAGCAGCTTACGGACACCGGGACTAGCGGGAGTGTGGGAGCAGTACTTC	CASSLRTPGLAGVWEQYF
TRBV5-1	TRBJ1-2	TRBD1	few	TGCGCCAGCAGCCCGGGGACAGCAAATGGCTACACCTTC	CASSPGTANGYTF
TRBV28	TRBJ1-1	TRBD1	-	TGTGCCAGCAGTTGGGGGGACAGGGCGAACACTGAAGCTTTCTTT	CASSWGDRANTEAFF
TRBV4-1	TRBJ2-1	TRBD2	few	TGCGCCAGCAGCCAGACTAGCGGGACGAGCTCCTACAATGAGCAGTTCTTC	CASSQTSGTSSYNEQFF
TRBV29-1	TRBJ2-5	TRBD2	few	TGCAGCGTTTTAGCGGGGTACTCCATATCAGAGACCCAGTACTTC	CSVLAGYSISETQYF
TRBV7-9	TRBJ2-6	TRBD2	-	TGTGCCAGCAGCTCACCGACTAGCGGAGGGATCTCTGGGGCCAACGTCCTGACTTTC	CASSSPTSGGISGANVLTF
TRBV19	TRBJ1-5	-	-	TGTGCCAGTAGCAAGGCTTTTGGGGGCCTTTATAGCAATCAGCCCCAGCATTTT	CASSKAFGGLYSNQPQHF
TRBV29-1	TRBJ1-3	-	few	TGCAGCGTTCAGGGTAAAGGAAACACCATATATTTT	CSVQGKGNTIYF
TRBV5-6	TRBJ1-1	-	few	TGTGCCAGCAGCTTGGTAGACAGAATGAACACTGAAGCTTTCTTT	CASSLVDRMNTEAFF
TRBV21-1	TRBJ2-4	-	-	TGTGCCAGCAGCGGGTCCGGGGAACTAGCCAAAAACATTCAGTACTTC	CASSGSGELAKNIQYF
TRBV30	TRBJ1-2	-	few	TGTGCCTGGAGTGTCACAGGCCCCTCCACCTTC	CAWSVTGPSTF
TRBV19	TRBJ1-1	TRBD1	few	TGTGCCAGTAGTAACGGACAGGGGGCGCGAAAAACTGAAGCTTTCTTT	CASSNGQGARKTEAFF
TRBV5-1	TRBJ2-3	-	few	TGCGCCAGCAGCCACGGGACATCGGATACGCAGTATTTT	CASSHGTSDTQYF
TRBV5-4	TRBJ1-3	-	-	TGTGCCAGCAGCCTCGGGACTCTCTCTGGAAACACCATATATTTT	CASSLGTLSGNTIYF
TRBV30	TRBJ2-1	-	few	TGTGCCTGGACGAAGAGGAATGAGCAGTTCTTC	CAWTKRNEQFF
TRBV7-9	TRBJ1-2	-	few	TGTGCCAGCAGCTTAGGGGAGTACAACTATGGCTACACCTTC	CASSLGEYNYGYTF
TRBV30	TRBJ2-1	TRBD2	many	TGTGCCTGGAGTGTACGCCTAGCGGGAGACAATGAGCAGTTCTTC	CAWSVRLAGDNEQFF
TRBV6-1	TRBJ2-1	-	-	TGTGCCAGCAGGACTATACAGTACAATGAGCAGTTCTTC	CASRTIQYNEQFF
TRBV6-6	TRBJ2-3	TRBD2	few	TGTGCCAGCACCCCCTTCAGGCGGGGGACCACAGATACGCAGTATTTT	CASTPFRRGTTDTQYF
TRBV12-5	TRBJ1-2	TRBD1	-	TGTGCTAGTGGTTCCGGGACAGGGAATGGCTACACCTTC	CASGSGTGNGYTF
TRBV12-5	TRBJ2-1	TRBD2	few	TGTGCTAGTGGTTTGGCGACTAGCGCTTACAATGAGCAGTTCTTC	CASGLATSAYNEQFF
TRBV7-2	TRBJ1-1	-	-	TGTGCCAGCAGCACGCGGGGGGGGTCCACTGAAGCTTTCTTT	CASSTRGGSTEAFF
TRBV5-1	TRBJ2-7	-	-	TGCGCCAGCAGCCGAGAAATGAACGGAGCCCAGTACTTC	CASSREMNGAQYF
TRBV27	TRBJ2-5	-	-	TGTGCCAGCAGTTTGAAAGCCCCACTGACAGTACAAGAGACCCAGTACTTC	CASSLKAPLTVQETQYF
TRBV25-1	TRBJ2-5	TRBD1	-	TGTGCCAGCAGTGACCCCCACGGACAGGGTAGTAGCACCCAGTACTTC	CASSDPHGQGSSTQYF
TRBV6-5	TRBJ2-7	TRBD2	few	TGTGCCAGCAGTTACTCGGCGGGAGCTGCGTCCTACGAGCAGTACTTC	CASSYSAGAASYEQYF
TRBV6-1	TRBJ2-7	TRBD2	few	TGTGCCAGCAGTGCCCGACTAGCGGGGATCTACGAGCAGTACTTC	CASSARLAGIYEQYF
TRBV30	TRBJ2-7	TRBD1	many	TGTGCCTGGAACAGGGGGAGCTACGAGCAGTACTTC	CAWNRGSYEQYF
TRBV5-1	TRBJ2-3	-	-	TGCGCCAGCAGCTTAGCTGGGAGCGCAGATACGCAGTATTTT	CASSLAGSADTQYF
TRBV15	TRBJ2-7	TRBD2	few	TGTGCCACCAGCACAAGGACTAGCGGGGGATACGAGCAGTACTTC	CATSTRTSGGYEQYF
TRBV7-2	TRBJ2-3	-	-	TGTGCCAGCAGCTTTTCTCAATTGGAGCAAGATACGCAGTATTTT	CASSFSQLEQDTQYF
TRBV6-5	TRBJ2-7	-	few	TGTGCCAGCAGTACCACACTAGTGCGAGAGCAGTACTTC	CASSTTLVREQYF
TRBV4-2	TRBJ2-5	-	few	TGTGCCAGCAGCTTATCAGGGGCCCAAGAGACCCAGTACTTC	CASSLSGAQETQYF
TRBV30	TRBJ1-2	TRBD1	-	TGTGCCTGGAGAAGGACAGGGAACTCTGGCTACACCTTC	CAWRRTGNSGYTF
TRBV15	TRBJ1-1	-	few	TGTGCCACCGGCCAAGGGGCGGTAAACACTGAAGCTTTCTTT	CATGQGAVNTEAFF
TRBV27	TRBJ1-2	-	-	TGTGCCAGCAGTTCGCTGGAGGGAGATGGCTACACCTTC	CASSSLEGDGYTF
TRBV30	TRBJ1-6	-	-	TGTGCCTGGAGTGTATCGACACCGAGACCACCCCTCCACTTT	CAWSVSTPRPPLHF
TRBV5-1	TRBJ2-1	-	few	TGCGCCAGCAGCTTGTTCAGGGGCGATGAGCAGTTCTTC	CASSLFRGDEQFF
TRBV14	TRBJ2-1	TRBD1	few	TGTGCCAGCAGCCAAGAACCCGACAGGGGAAAGTATAATGAGCAGTTCTTC	CASSQEPDRGKYNEQFF
TRBV9	TRBJ2-5	-	few	TGTGCCAGCAGCTGGGACTTCGCAGGAGAGACCCAGTACTTC	CASSWDFAGETQYF
TRBV5-1	TRBJ2-2	TRBD1	few	TGCGCCAGCAGCTGGGACAGGAACACCGGGGAGCTGTTTTTT	CASSWDRNTGELFF
TRBV2	TRBJ2-4	-	few	TGTGCAAGCCGCAGGGTGGACGATGGGGACATTCAGTACTTC	CASRRVDDGDIQYF